Listed below are T cell receptor beta chains from one sample, sequenced in a study of early stage breast cancer tumors. Repertoires were generated with immunoSEQ multiplex PCR, while TCRdb's copy carries only in-frame clones and drops some. This sample carries about 14,000 clones, roughly 83% of them seen once, and the ten largest clones take 7.6%. Sequencing was performed on normal breast tissue next to the tumor. These receptors were obtained from a person between 45 and 65 years old with breast cancer. Both conserved end residues are part of each CDR3. The order of the fields is clone size, V gene, J gene, D gene, CDR3 DNA, CDR3 protein. D genes are given only for firm matches. Not all rows give a size; the values are once, few, many and, for expanded clones, a class.

>-|TRBV28|TRBJ2-1|-
TGTGCCAGCAGCTTAGGAGGCCTTCGGGGCCGGTACAATGAGCAGTTCTTC
CASSLGGLRGRYNEQFF
>-|TRBV7-2|TRBJ1-4|-
TGTGCCAGCAGCTTATGGGGCAGGGTGGTAACTAATGAAAAACTGTTTTTT
CASSLWGRVVTNEKLFF
>once|TRBV5-1|TRBJ1-1|-
TGCGCCAGCACCTTGAGGGCAGGGACCACTGAAGCTTTCTTT
CASTLRAGTTEAFF
>-|TRBV5-4|TRBJ2-5|-
TGTGCCAGCAGCTTAAGGGATGAGACCCAGTACTTC
CASSLRDETQYF
>-|TRBV7-9|TRBJ1-4|-
TGTGCCAGCAGCTTAGCGCCGCTGACAACTAATGAAAAACTGTTTTTT
CASSLAPLTTNEKLFF
>-|TRBV7-7|TRBJ2-2|-
TGTGCTAGCAGCTTGGTTAGTGGGGAGCTGTTTTTT
CASSLVSGELFF
>-|TRBV5-1|TRBJ2-3|TRBD1
TGCGCCAGCAGCTTGGCCCGGACAGGGGGCACAGATACGCAGTATTTT
CASSLARTGGTDTQYF
>-|TRBV18|TRBJ1-5|-
TGTGCCAGCTCCCAGACAGGTTTGGGCAATCAGCCCCAGCATTTT
CASSQTGLGNQPQHF
>-|TRBV2|TRBJ1-2|-
TGTGCCAGCACCCCCGGACGGACTATTCCCTATGGCTACACCTTC
CASTPGRTIPYGYTF
>-|TRBV5-1|TRBJ2-6|-
TGCGCCAGCAGCCGCGGAAGCCCTGGGGCCAACGTCCTGACTTTC
CASSRGSPGANVLTF
>-|TRBV4-1|TRBJ2-3|TRBD2
TGCGCCAGCAGCCAAGACCCCTCACTAGCGGGAGTTGACACAGATACGCAGTATTTT
CASSQDPSLAGVDTDTQYF
>-|TRBV27|TRBJ2-5|TRBD2
TGTGCCAGCAGTTCCAGCAGCGGGGGGGACCAAGAGACCCAGTACTTC
CASSSSSGGDQETQYF
>-|TRBV30|TRBJ2-3|TRBD2
TGTGCCTGGAGCCGAGGACTAGCGGAGAGCACAGATACGCAGTATTTT
CAWSRGLAESTDTQYF
>-|TRBV19|TRBJ2-5|TRBD2
TGTGCCAGTAGCGACCGGGGAGGGCACCAAGAGACCCAGTACTTC
CASSDRGGHQETQYF
>-|TRBV28|TRBJ2-7|-
TGTGCCAGCAGTTTATCAAAAGGGTATAGCTCCTACGAGCAGTACTTC
CASSLSKGYSSYEQYF
>-|TRBV5-1|TRBJ1-1|-
TGCGCCAGCAGCTGGAAGGGGACATTGGCTGAAGCTTTCTTT
CASSWKGTLAEAFF
>few|TRBV14|TRBJ1-2|-
TGTGCCAGCAGCCTCGGGTATTTTTATGGCTACACCTTC
CASSLGYFYGYTF
>once|TRBV7-9|TRBJ1-1|TRBD1
TGTGCCAGCAGGCACCTGGTCAGGGGGGGGGACACTGAAGCTTTCTTT
CASRHLVRGGDTEAFF
>-|TRBV19|TRBJ1-1|-
TGTGCCAGTAGTATCGGACAGTCTCTGAACACTGAAGCTTTCTTT
CASSIGQSLNTEAFF
>once|TRBV6-5|TRBJ2-7|TRBD1
TGTGCCAGCAGTTACTCGAAGCAGGGGGCTTACGAGCAGTACTTC
CASSYSKQGAYEQYF
>-|TRBV21-1|TRBJ2-1|-
TGTGCCAGCAGCAAAGGAAAGGGGGCCTCCTACAATGAGCAGTTCTTC
CASSKGKGASYNEQFF
>-|TRBV19|TRBJ1-5|TRBD1
TGTGCCAGTAGTATCTGGACAGGGGAACAGCCCCAGCATTTT
CASSIWTGEQPQHF
>-|TRBV28|TRBJ2-7|TRBD1
TGTGCCAGCAGTCCTACCTCGGGACAGGGGTTGATCGGGCAGTACTTC
CASSPTSGQGLIGQYF
>-|TRBV30|TRBJ1-1|-
TGTGCCTGGAGCGACCCGGCGGGGAGGAACACTGAAGCTTTCTTT
CAWSDPAGRNTEAFF
>-|TRBV5-6|TRBJ2-5|TRBD2
TGTGCCAGCAGCTTGGCCGGGAGCGGGAGGGTTAGAGAGACCCAGTACTTC
CASSLAGSGRVRETQYF
>-|TRBV27|TRBJ2-3|-
TGTGCCAGCAGTTTATCGCGGGTCCTGGCAGATACGCAGTATTTT
CASSLSRVLADTQYF
>-|TRBV4-2|TRBJ2-1|TRBD1
TGTGCCAGCAGCCCCCCCCTCAGGACAGGGCAGGGTGAGCAGTTCTTC
CASSPPLRTGQGEQFF
>-|TRBV2|TRBJ2-2|TRBD1
TGTGCCAGCAATGGACAGGGAAACACCGGGGAGCTGTTTTTT
CASNGQGNTGELFF
>-|TRBV7-2|TRBJ2-1|-
TGTGCCAGCAGCTTGGGCGGGATGTCCTACAATGAGCAGTTCTTC
CASSLGGMSYNEQFF
>once|TRBV21-1|TRBJ2-3|-
TGTGCCAGCAGCCCAGTGGAACTCCTCGTCAGCACAGATACGCAGTATTTT
CASSPVELLVSTDTQYF
>-|TRBV10-1|TRBJ2-2|TRBD2
TGCGCCAGCAGTGCGCTAGCGGGGGGGCCAGCCGGGGAGCTGTTTTTT
CASSALAGGPAGELFF
>-|TRBV30|TRBJ2-3|-
TGTGCCTGGAGTCGAGGGGGGGGGCCATCTGATACGCAGTATTTT
CAWSRGGGPSDTQYF
>-|TRBV7-6|TRBJ2-7|-
TGTGCCAGCAGCTTAGCCAAGGTTCGCGAGCAGTACTTC
CASSLAKVREQYF
>-|TRBV10-3|TRBJ2-7|-
TGTGCCATCAGTGAGTCGGGACCATTCTCCTACGAGCAGTACTTC
CAISESGPFSYEQYF
>-|TRBV19|TRBJ2-3|TRBD1
TGTGCCAGTAGTATAGGGACAGGGGGCACAGATACGCAGTATTTT
CASSIGTGGTDTQYF
>-|TRBV4-1|TRBJ2-7|-
TGCGCCAGCAGCCCCCTGGGGGAGGTCAGCGACGAGCAGTACTTC
CASSPLGEVSDEQYF
>-|TRBV7-2|TRBJ2-1|-
TGTGCCAGCAGCTCAGGAGGAAGGACTTTCACCTACGGTGATGAGCAGTTCTTC
CASSSGGRTFTYGDEQFF
>-|TRBV5-8|TRBJ2-7|-
TGTGCCAGCAGCTTTGGGAGACGACTCGGCTACGAGCAGTACTTC
CASSFGRRLGYEQYF
>once|TRBV7-2|TRBJ2-1|TRBD2
TGTGCCAGCAGCTCTAGCGGGGAAGGACACAATGAGCAGTTCTTC
CASSSSGEGHNEQFF
>-|TRBV9|TRBJ2-1|TRBD2
TGTGCCAGCAGCTCAGCTAGCGGGAGCGCCTACAATGAGCAGTTCTTC
CASSSASGSAYNEQFF
>-|TRBV4-3|TRBJ2-3|TRBD2
TGCGCCAGCAGCCAATTCGTCCCGTTTAGCGGGGGTACAGATACGCAGTATTTT
CASSQFVPFSGGTDTQYF
>-|TRBV4-2|TRBJ2-1|-
TGTGCCAGCAGCCGGGCGGAGGGTCCCCACAATGAGCAGTTCTTC
CASSRAEGPHNEQFF
>-|TRBV7-6|TRBJ1-4|TRBD1
TGTGCCAGCAGCTTAGGGACAGGGGCGTATGAAAAACTGTTTTTT
CASSLGTGAYEKLFF
>-|TRBV27|TRBJ2-1|-
TGTGCCAGCGCGGACAGCTTTGGACTACATGAGCAGTTCTTC
CASADSFGLHEQFF
>-|TRBV11-2|TRBJ2-1|TRBD2
TGTGCCAGCAGCTTTATTAGCGGGCCCTCCTACAATGAGCAGTTCTTC
CASSFISGPSYNEQFF
>-|TRBV6-6|TRBJ2-1|-
TGTGCCAGCACCTCCCAAGGGGTAACTAGGAATGAGCAGTTCTTC
CASTSQGVTRNEQFF
>-|TRBV4-3|TRBJ2-7|-
TGCGCCAGCAGCCAAGGGTGGGCATCAACCTACGAGCAGTACTTC
CASSQGWASTYEQYF
>few|TRBV7-2|TRBJ1-5|-
TGTGCCAGCAGTCGGGGGGGGACCCAGCATTTT
CASSRGGTQHF
>-|TRBV19|TRBJ1-5|-
TGTGCCAGTAACCCCGCACAGGTCCATAGCAATCAGCCCCAGCATTTT
CASNPAQVHSNQPQHF
>few|TRBV18|TRBJ2-7|-
TGTGCCAGCTCACCCCGCCAGGGAACCTACGAGCAGTACTTC
CASSPRQGTYEQYF
>-|TRBV7-2|TRBJ2-7|-
TGTGCCAGCGGGGCAGGGACCTACGAGCAGTACTTC
CASGAGTYEQYF
>-|TRBV5-4|TRBJ2-4|-
TGTGCCAGCAGCTTGGACGGGTCTTGGAACATTCAGTACTTC
CASSLDGSWNIQYF
>-|TRBV4-2|TRBJ1-2|-
TGTGCCAGCAGCCAAGACCCCGGTGGGGCCCACTTCTATGGCTACACCTTC
CASSQDPGGAHFYGYTF
>-|TRBV5-5|TRBJ1-1|-
TGTGCCAGCAGCTTCGGGAGTTACCTCGGCAGGAACACTGAAGCTTTCTTT
CASSFGSYLGRNTEAFF
>-|TRBV6-5|TRBJ2-5|-
TGTGCCAGCAGTTCGGACTACCTCAAGACCCAGTACTTC
CASSSDYLKTQYF
>-|TRBV5-1|TRBJ2-1|-
TGCGCCAGCAGCTTGGTGGGGTCTTCCTACAATGAGCAGTTCTTC
CASSLVGSSYNEQFF
>-|TRBV18|TRBJ1-1|-
TGTGCCAGCTCCCCACCTAATCTGAACACTGAAGCTTTCTTT
CASSPPNLNTEAFF